Presented here are 12 T cell receptor beta chains from one specimen sequenced in a study of control samples from healthy donors and cancer patients. Only in-frame clones appear in the TCRdb table, and some are missing; sequencing was by immunoSEQ multiplex PCR. The table has some 120,000 clones, 75% to 95% seen once. Sequencing input: blood. These receptors were taken from a man aged 18-30 years in good health.

The chain links TRBV5-1 to TRBJ1-2, with unresolved D. The CDR3 is 16 amino acids. Germline CDR1 reads SGHRS; CDR2 reads YFSETQ. Trimming shortened V by 5 bases and J by 2 bases, and 19 bases separated the two germline ends. CDR3 residues: CASRYLSPGGNYGYTF. In DNA form, the CDR3 reads TGCGCCAGCAGGTACCTTTCGCCAGGAGGGAACTATGGCTACACCTTC. Complete variable domain (other parts from reference TRBV5-1 and TRBJ1-2): KAGVTQTPRYLIKTRGQQVTLSCSPISGHRSVSWYQQTPGQGLQFLFEYFSETQRNKGNFPGRFSGRQFSNSRSEMNVSTLELGDSALYLCASRYLSPGGNYGYTFGSGTRLTVV.

This clone was seen once. The V call is TRBV5-1, the J call TRBJ1-4; TRBD1 matches 7 bases. V lost 0 bases to trimming and J lost 7 bases; unmatched junction nucleotides: 6. The CDR3 is made up of 15 amino acids. Germline V gives CDR1 SGHRS, CDR2 YFSETQ. The CDR3: CASSLATGMGEKLFF. The DNA of the CDR3 is TGCGCCAGCAGCTTGGCGACAGGGATGGGTGAAAAACTGTTTTTT. The whole variable domain, remainder taken from reference TRBV5-1 and TRBJ1-4, is KAGVTQTPRYLIKTRGQQVTLSCSPISGHRSVSWYQQTPGQGLQFLFEYFSETQRNKGNFPGRFSGRQFSNSRSEMNVSTLELGDSALYLCASSLATGMGEKLFFGSGTQLSVL.

With regard to this clone: Other DNA sequences in the same sample also yield this CDR3. The chain carries TRBV7-9 and TRBJ2-3, with D unclear. V dropped 1 base and J dropped 0 bases, with 2 bases sitting between them. Germline V gene lookup returns CDR1 SEHNR and CDR2 FQNEAQ (reference sequence). The CDR3 sequence is 13 residues long. CDR3 amino acids: CASSLDSTDTQYF. As DNA, the CDR3 is TGTGCCAGCAGCTTAGACAGCACAGATACGCAGTATTTT. Looking up the rest from reference TRBV7-9 and TRBJ2-3 gives the full variable domain: DTGVSQNPRHKITKRGQNVTFRCDPISEHNRLYWYRQTLGQGPEFLTYFQNEAQLEKSRLLSDRFSAERPKGSFSTLEIQRTEQGDSAMYLCASSLDSTDTQYFGPGTRLTVL.

The chain couples TRBV9 to TRBJ1-3; the D is unclear. CDR1 and CDR2 (germline): SGDLS, YYNGEE. This CDR3 is built from 13 residues. V was trimmed by 0 bases and J by 4 bases, leaving 5 bases between them. The CDR3 bases are TGTGCCAGCAGCGTAGAGGCGGGAAACACCATATATTTT. This gives the protein CASSVEAGNTIYF.

This chain uses TRBV7-6 with TRBJ1-5; TRBD1 might be the D (5 bases). CDR3 length: 16 residues. From germline, CDR1 is SGHVS and CDR2 FNYEAQ. V lost 5 bases, J lost 3 bases, and 17 bases lay in between. This CDR3 reads CASSPYRDGLNQPQHF. CDR3 in DNA: TGTGCCAGCAGCCCATACCGGGACGGACTCAATCAGCCCCAGCATTTT.

The rearrangement uses TRBV19 and TRBJ1-2, with D perhaps TRBD1 (6 bases). V lost 4 bases, J lost 0 bases, and 12 bases lay in between. The CDR3 length is 15 residues. Per germline, CDR1 LNHDA and CDR2 SQIVND (reference sequence). CDR3 sequence (DNA): TGTGCCAGTAGTAATGACCGACAGGCTAACTATGGCTACACCTTC. Translating it yields CASSNDRQANYGYTF.

This sequence joins TRBV5-4 and TRBJ2-7, with 7 positions matching TRBD1. After removal of 0 bases from V and 0 bases from J, the junction contained 3 bases not matched to a gene. The CDR3 runs to 15 residues. Germline V CDR1 and CDR2: SGHNT, YYREEE (reference sequence). The CDR3 DNA reads as TGTGCCAGCAGCTTGGACGGGACAGCCTCCTACGAGCAGTACTTC. Residues: CASSLDGTASYEQYF.

The V and J genes are TRBV23-1 and TRBJ2-7; no clear D. TRBV23-1 belongs to the ORF category, with a function that is uncertain. The CDR3 covers 12 residues. Trimming shortened V by 2 bases and J by 2 bases, and 4 bases separated the two germline ends. CDR3 bases: TGCGCCAGCAGTCAACAGGCCTACGAGCAGTACTTC. This codes for CASSQQAYEQYF.

This rearrangement joins TRBV9 to TRBJ1-1; no clear D. Germline CDR1 is SGDLS and CDR2 is YYNGEE. CDR3 length equals 15 residues. The V end was cut by 0 bases, the J end by 4 bases, with 13 bases between. The CDR3 here is CASSVGGVLGTEAFF. CDR3 DNA: TGTGCCAGCAGCGTAGGTGGGGTGCTGGGCACTGAAGCTTTCTTT. The full variable domain, with the rest looked up from reference TRBV9 and TRBJ1-1, is DSGVTQTPKHLITATGQRVTLRCSPRSGDLSVYWYQQSLDQGLQFLIQYYNGEERAKGNILERFSAQQFPDLHSELNLSSLELGDSALYFCASSVGGVLGTEAFFGQGTRLTVV.

J is TRBJ1-1 and V is TRBV6-6, with 9 bases lining up with TRBD1. J was trimmed by 5 bases and V by 6 bases; bases with no gene match: 7. The CDR3 is 14 residues long. Looked up from germline, CDR1 is MNHNY and CDR2 is SVGAGI (reference sequence). CDR3 in amino acids: CASSSGQGSTEAFF. CDR3 coding DNA: TGTGCCAGCAGCTCCGGACAGGGGAGTACTGAAGCTTTCTTT.

The chain uses TRBV10-3 and TRBJ1-5; tentatively, D is TRBD1 (5 bases). CDR3 length: 12 residues. V was pared by 10 bases and J by 1 base, with 8 bases between. In germline, CDR1 is ENHRY, CDR2 SYGVKD. The CDR3 sequence is CANGDSNQPQHF. The DNA of the CDR3 is TGTGCCAACGGGGACAGCAATCAGCCCCAGCATTTT.

In DNA, the CDR3 is TGCGCCAGCACCCTGGAAATTAGCACTGAAGCTTTCTTT. Translating it yields CASTLEISTEAFF. The V gene is TRBV10-2, the J gene TRBJ1-1, with D unresolved. V was trimmed by 7 bases and J by 4 bases, leaving 13 bases between them. The length of the CDR3 is 13 residues. CDR1 and CDR2 from the germline V gene are WSHSY and SAAADI.